This section outlines one T cell receptor (beta chain) sequence together with its context. Its cognate antigen has yet to be identified. Base qualities are missing; no much larger clone stands one base away. Healthy HIV-negative adults with no recently reported acute infections or vaccinations were included as donors. Every donor was a Caucasian adult living in Nashville, Tennessee, USA. Magnetic negative selection was used to enrich CD4+ T cells, after which naive cells were positively selected on CD45RA and the negative fraction became the memory subset. Blood was collected by leukapheresis, and PBMCs were isolated by Ficoll-Histopaque density gradient centrifugation and then cryopreserved in liquid nitrogen vapor phase. Purity and quantity of every magnetically sorted T cell population were checked by analytical flow cytometry. Each sorted fraction had its genomic DNA isolated and then quantified by UV absorbance on a Nanodrop 2000c.

Using the deep immunoSEQ assay, TCR CDR3 regions were amplified from genomic DNA by multiplex PCR. Extracted genomic DNA from each cell subset was distributed evenly across all wells of several immunoSEQ 96-well plates, and each plate was treated as a replicate. For sorted subsets, roughly 200 ng of genomic DNA, equivalent to 25,000 to 35,000 T cell genomes, went into each replicate PCR. Purified libraries were measured with a Qubit 3.0 fluorometer, size-checked on a Bioanalyzer 2100, and measured again with the KAPA Library Quantification kit. Each immunoSEQ 96-well plate was sequenced on its own single-read 150-cycle Illumina NextSeq 550 flow cell. From the authors' description of their analysis: Because only junctional sequences without quality scores were contained in the immunoSEQ output, filtering matching that applied to full-length reads could not be performed. To assign V/J genes and CDR3, sequences were annotated using PyIR, a Python wrapper for IgBLAST v1.9, with IMGT germline references. Any read was removed if the V/J assignment was weak (E-value above 1e-6), the CDR3 was missing, or the read contained stop codons, out-of-frame junctions, or ambiguous translated residues. V3J clonotypes were defined by identical inferred V gene, J gene, and CDR3 amino acid sequence. Percentage overlap between repertoires was computed as shared unique clonotypes divided by the size of the smaller repertoire. Repertoire richness was assessed with RTK rarefaction, the Chao1 estimator, and Recon v2.1 estimates of unobserved clonotypes. Generation probabilities were computed with OLGA for all TCRbeta clonotypes obtained by the gDNA method from several donors. TCRdb retrieved this table from immuneACCESS and kept in-frame rearrangements only. Not all clones are present; in checked studies, unresolved V genes account for under half, and no reason is known for the remainder. That table is the source of V, J and clone size, and D and trimming were worked out from the DNA. The sample table holds 600,000 to 800,000 clones, of which 55% to 75% were seen once. In total, the top ten clones hold about 1.8% of the sample.

This record comes from a study of shared clonotypes between healthy human individuals (dated by TCRdb to 2020 to 2021). As for the study more broadly: Three men and a couple of women, aged 18 to 49 years, made up the cohort. To increase sequencing depth and limit assay-specific biases, TCR repertoire library preparation and sequencing were carried out by different laboratories using diverse techniques. For each donor, three plates each were used for CD4 naive and CD4 memory, two plates were used for CD8 naive, and one plate was used for CD8 memory. The study deeply sequenced blood TCR repertoires of several healthy adults to estimate repertoire size and the extent of clonotype sharing between individuals. Per donor, leukapheresis produced somewhere between about 0.8 and 9 billion PBMCs.

The paper's findings and limits, for the study overall: Roughly 5% of naive CD4, roughly 3.6% of naive CD8, roughly 2.5% of memory CD4, and 0.4% of memory CD8 clonotypes were shared across four donors. Naive subsets generally had larger estimated clonotype richness than memory subsets did. Pairwise subsampling led to the expectation that sequencing depth would affect the degree of clonotype sharing among donors. The small number of donors limited the genetic and exposure-history diversity represented. Sampling was restricted to blood, and TCR repertoires in tissue are likely to differ from TCR repertoires in blood. Higher generation probabilities were observed for clonotypes shared by all four sorted-subset donors than for non-shared clonotypes. Rarefaction of sorted-subset datasets indicated incomplete sequencing despite the large sequencing depth.

The germline V end is reduced by 4 bases and the J end by 7 bases; junction bases left unmatched: 7. The CDR3 goes from the cysteine to the phenylalanine over 14 residues. Here the CDR3 DNA is all that survives: 42 bases in frame from base 1. Per the germline V gene (reference sequence), LNHDA is the CDR1 and SQIVND is the CDR2. The sample was memory CD4+ T cells sorted from blood. Read against the paper, the sample's cell subset or site label means: CD45RA-negative fraction. The chain uses TRBV19 and TRBJ1-1, and 9 junctional nucleotides match TRBD1. The sequence was collected from a woman younger than 45 in good health. The DNA is TGTGCCAGTAGTAGGGACAGGGATTACATTGAAGCTTTCTTT. Translated, it reads CASSRDRDYIEAFF.